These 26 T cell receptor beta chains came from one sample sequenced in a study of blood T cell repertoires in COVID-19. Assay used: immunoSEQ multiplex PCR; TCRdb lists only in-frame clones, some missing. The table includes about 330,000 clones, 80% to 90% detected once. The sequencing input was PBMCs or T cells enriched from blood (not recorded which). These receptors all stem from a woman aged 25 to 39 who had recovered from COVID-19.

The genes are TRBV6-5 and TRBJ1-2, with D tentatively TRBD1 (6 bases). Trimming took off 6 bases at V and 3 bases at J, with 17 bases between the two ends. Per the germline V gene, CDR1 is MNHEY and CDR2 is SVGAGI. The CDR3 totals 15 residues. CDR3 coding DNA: TGTGCCAGCAGGCGGGGGGGGGCGCAGGACTATGGCTACACCTTC. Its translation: CASRRGGAQDYGYTF.

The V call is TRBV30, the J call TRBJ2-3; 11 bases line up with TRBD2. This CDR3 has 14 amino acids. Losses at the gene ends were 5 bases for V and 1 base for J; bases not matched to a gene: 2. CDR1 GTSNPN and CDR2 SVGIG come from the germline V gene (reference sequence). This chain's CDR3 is CAWGLAGGTDTQYF. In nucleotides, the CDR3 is TGTGCCTGGGGACTAGCGGGTGGCACAGATACGCAGTATTTT. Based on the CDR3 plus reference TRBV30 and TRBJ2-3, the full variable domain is SQTIHQWPATLVQPVGSPLSLECTVEGTSNPNLYWYRQAAGRGLQLLFYSVGIGQISSEVPQNLSASRPQDRQFILSSKKLLLSDSGFYLCAWGLAGGTDTQYFGPGTRLTVL.

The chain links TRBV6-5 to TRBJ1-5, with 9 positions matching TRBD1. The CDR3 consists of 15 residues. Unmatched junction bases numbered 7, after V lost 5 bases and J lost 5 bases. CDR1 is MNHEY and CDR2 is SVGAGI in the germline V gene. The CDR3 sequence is CASSPDRGHYQPQHF. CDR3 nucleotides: TGTGCCAGCAGTCCGGACAGGGGACACTATCAGCCCCAGCATTTT.

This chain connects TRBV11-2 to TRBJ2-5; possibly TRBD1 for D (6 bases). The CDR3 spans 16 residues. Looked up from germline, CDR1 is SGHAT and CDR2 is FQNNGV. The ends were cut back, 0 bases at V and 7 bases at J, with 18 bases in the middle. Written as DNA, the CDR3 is TGTGCCAGCAGCTTAGATCTAACAGGGAATAGGGGGACCCAGTACTTC. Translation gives CASSLDLTGNRGTQYF.

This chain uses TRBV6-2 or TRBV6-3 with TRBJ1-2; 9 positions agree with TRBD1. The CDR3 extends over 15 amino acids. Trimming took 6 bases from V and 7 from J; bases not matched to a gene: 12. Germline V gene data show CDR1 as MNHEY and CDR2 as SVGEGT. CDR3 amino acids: CASSPGQGWSGGYTF. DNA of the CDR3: TGTGCCAGCAGCCCCGGACAGGGGTGGTCGGGTGGCTACACCTTC.

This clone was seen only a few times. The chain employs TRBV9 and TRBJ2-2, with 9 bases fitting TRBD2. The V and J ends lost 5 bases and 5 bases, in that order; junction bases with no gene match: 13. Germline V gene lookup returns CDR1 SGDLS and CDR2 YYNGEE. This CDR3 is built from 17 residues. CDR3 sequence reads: CASSERASGEGTGELFF. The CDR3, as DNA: TGTGCCAGCAGTGAGCGGGCTAGCGGGGAGGGGACCGGGGAGCTGTTTTTT.

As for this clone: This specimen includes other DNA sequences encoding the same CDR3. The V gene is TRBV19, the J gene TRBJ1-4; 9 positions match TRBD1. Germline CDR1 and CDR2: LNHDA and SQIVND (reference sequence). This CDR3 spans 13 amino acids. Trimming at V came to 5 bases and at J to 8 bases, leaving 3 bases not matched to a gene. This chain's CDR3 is CASSDRGREKLFF. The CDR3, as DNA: TGTGCCAGTAGTGACAGGGGGAGAGAAAAACTGTTTTTT.

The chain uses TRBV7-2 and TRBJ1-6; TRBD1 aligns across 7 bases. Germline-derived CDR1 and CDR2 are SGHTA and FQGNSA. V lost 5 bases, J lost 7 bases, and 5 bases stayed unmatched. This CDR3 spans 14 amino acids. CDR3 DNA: TGTGCCAGCAGCCAGGGGGGTCGGAATTCACCCCTCCACTTT. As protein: CASSQGGRNSPLHF.

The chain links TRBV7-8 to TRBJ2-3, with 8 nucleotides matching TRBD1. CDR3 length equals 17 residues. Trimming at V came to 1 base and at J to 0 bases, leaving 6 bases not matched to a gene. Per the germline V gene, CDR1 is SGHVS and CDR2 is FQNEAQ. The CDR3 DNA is TGTGCCAGCAGCTTAGTAGGTGGGGACAGGAGCACAGATACGCAGTATTTT. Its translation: CASSLVGGDRSTDTQYF.

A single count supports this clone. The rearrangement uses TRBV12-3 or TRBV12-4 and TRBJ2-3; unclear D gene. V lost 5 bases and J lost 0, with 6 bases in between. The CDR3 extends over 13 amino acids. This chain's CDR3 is CASSGQSTDTQYF. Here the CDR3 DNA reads TGTGCCAGCAGTGGGCAGAGCACAGATACGCAGTATTTT.

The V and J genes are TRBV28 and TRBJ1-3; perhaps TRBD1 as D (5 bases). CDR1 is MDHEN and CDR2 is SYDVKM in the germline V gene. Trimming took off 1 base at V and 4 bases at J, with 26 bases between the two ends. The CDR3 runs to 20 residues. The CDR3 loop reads CASSLSPGGKMSGGGNTIYF. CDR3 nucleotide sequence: TGTGCCAGCAGTTTATCCCCTGGAGGGAAGATGAGCGGGGGGGGAAACACCATATATTTT.

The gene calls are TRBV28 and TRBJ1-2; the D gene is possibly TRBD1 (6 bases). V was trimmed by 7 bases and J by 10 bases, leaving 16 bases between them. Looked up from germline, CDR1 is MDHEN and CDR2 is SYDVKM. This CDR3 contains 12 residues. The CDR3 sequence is CASTQTGFPYTF. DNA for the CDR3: TGTGCCAGCACCCAGACAGGTTTTCCCTACACCTTC.

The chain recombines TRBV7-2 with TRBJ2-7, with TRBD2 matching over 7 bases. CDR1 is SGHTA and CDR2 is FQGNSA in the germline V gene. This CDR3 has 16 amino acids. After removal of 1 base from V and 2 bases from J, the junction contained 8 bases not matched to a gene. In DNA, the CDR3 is TGTGCCAGCAGCTTAGGGGTAGCGGGCGTACCCTACGAGCAGTACTTC. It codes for CASSLGVAGVPYEQYF.

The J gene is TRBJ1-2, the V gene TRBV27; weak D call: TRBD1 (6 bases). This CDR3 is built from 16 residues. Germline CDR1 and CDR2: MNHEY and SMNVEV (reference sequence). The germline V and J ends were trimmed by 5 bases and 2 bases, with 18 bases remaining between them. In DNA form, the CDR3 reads TGTGCCAGCAGTCCCGACTGGTACAGGGTAAACTATGGCTACACCTTC. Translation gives CASSPDWYRVNYGYTF.

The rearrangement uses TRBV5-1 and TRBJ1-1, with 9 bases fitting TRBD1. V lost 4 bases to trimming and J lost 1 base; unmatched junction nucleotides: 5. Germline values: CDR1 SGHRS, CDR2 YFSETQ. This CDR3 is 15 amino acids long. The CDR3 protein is CASSPQGAQNTEAFF. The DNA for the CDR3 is TGCGCCAGCAGCCCACAGGGGGCCCAGAACACTGAAGCTTTCTTT.

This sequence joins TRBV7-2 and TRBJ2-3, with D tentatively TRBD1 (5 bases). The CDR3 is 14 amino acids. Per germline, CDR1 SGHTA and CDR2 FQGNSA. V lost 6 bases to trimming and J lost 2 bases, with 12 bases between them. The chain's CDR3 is CASRTDRFTDTQYF. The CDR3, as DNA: TGTGCCAGCAGGACCGACAGATTCACAGATACGCAGTATTTT. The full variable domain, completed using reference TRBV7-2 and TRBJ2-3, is GAGVSQSPSNKVTEKGKDVELRCDPISGHTALYWYRQSLGQGLEFLIYFQGNSAPDKSGLPSDRFSAERTGGSVSTLTIQRTQQEDSAVYLCASRTDRFTDTQYFGPGTRLTVL.

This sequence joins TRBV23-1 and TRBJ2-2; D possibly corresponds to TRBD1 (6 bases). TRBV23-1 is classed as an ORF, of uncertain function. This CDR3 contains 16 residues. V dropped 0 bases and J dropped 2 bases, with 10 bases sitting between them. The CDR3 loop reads CASSQSPRGNTGELFF. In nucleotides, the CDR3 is TGCGCCAGCAGTCAATCGCCCAGGGGCAACACCGGGGAGCTGTTTTTT.

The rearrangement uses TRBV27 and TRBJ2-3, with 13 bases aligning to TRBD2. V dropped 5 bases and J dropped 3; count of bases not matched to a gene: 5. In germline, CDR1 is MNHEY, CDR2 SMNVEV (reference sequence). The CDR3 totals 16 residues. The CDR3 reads CASSPLAGGLTDTQYF. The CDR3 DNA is TGTGCCAGCAGTCCACTAGCGGGGGGGCTAACAGATACGCAGTATTTT.

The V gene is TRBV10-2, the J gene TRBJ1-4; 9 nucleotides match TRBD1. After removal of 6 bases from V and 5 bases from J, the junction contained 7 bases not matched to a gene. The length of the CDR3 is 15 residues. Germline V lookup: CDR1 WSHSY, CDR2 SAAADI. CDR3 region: CASSPGQGRNEKLFF. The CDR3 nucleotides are TGCGCCAGCAGCCCAGGACAGGGGAGGAATGAAAAACTGTTTTTT.

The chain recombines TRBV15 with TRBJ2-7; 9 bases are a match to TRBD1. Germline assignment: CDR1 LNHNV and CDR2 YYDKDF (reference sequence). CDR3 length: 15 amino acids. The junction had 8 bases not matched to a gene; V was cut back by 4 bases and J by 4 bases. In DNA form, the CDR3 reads TGTGCCACCAGCAACTTCCGGGACAGGGCTTACGAGCAGTACTTC. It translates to CATSNFRDRAYEQYF. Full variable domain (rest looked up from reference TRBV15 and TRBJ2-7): DAMVIQNPRYQVTQFGKPVTLSCSQTLNHNVMYWYQQKSSQAPKLLFHYYDKDFNNEADTPDNFQSRRPNTSFCFLDIRSPGLGDTAMYLCATSNFRDRAYEQYFGPGTRLTVT.

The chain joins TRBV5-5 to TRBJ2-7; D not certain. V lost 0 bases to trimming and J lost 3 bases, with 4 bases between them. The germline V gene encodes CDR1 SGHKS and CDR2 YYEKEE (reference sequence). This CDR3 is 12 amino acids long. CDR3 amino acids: CASSLGDYEQYF. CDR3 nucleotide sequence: TGTGCCAGCAGCTTGGGCGACTACGAGCAGTACTTC.

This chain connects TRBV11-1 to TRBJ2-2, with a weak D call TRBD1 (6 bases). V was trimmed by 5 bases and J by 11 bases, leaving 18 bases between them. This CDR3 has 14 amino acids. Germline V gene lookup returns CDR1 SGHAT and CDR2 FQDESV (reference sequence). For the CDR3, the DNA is TGTGCCAGCAGCCCATCAAACAGGGCCCGAGAGCTGTTTTTT. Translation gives CASSPSNRARELFF.

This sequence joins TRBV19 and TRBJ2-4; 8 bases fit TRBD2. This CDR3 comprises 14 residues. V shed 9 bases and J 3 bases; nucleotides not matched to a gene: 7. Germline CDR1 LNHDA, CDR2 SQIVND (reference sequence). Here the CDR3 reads CARRRGGDKNIQYF. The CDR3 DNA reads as TGTGCCAGAAGACGGGGGGGCGACAAAAACATTCAGTACTTC.

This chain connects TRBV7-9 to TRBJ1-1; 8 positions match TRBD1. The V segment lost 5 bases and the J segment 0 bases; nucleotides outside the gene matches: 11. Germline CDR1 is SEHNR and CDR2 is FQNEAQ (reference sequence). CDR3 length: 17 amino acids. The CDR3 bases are TGTGCCAGCAGCGATACCGGGACAGGTTCTATGAACACTGAAGCTTTCTTT. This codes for CASSDTGTGSMNTEAFF.

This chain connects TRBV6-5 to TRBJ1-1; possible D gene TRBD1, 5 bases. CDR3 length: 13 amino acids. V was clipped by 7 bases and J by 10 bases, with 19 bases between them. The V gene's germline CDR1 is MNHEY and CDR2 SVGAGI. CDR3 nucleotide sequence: TGTGCCAGCATATTTGGGGGGGAGGAGGGAGCTTTCTTT. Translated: CASIFGGEEGAFF.

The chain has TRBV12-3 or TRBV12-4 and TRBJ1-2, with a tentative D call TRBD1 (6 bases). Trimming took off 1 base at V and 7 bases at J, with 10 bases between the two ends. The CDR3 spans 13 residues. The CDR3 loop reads CASSLGQAGGYTF. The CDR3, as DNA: TGTGCCAGCAGTTTAGGACAGGCGGGTGGCTACACCTTC.